A selection of T cell receptor beta chains follows, all from one sample in a study of blood T cell repertoires in COVID-19. The assay was immunoSEQ multiplex PCR, and TCRdb's table has in-frame clones only and misses some. The sample yields about 320,000 clones, around 85% seen once. The specimen sequenced was PBMCs or T cells enriched from blood (not recorded which). The receptors stem from a woman in her twenties or thirties who had been exposed to COVID-19. CDR3s include the opening cysteine and the closing phenylalanine or tryptophan. A D gene is named only where the DNA matches it firmly. Where a row states a size, it is once, few, many or the class of an expanded clone; other rows omit it.

j_call clone_size v_call d_call cdr3_nt cdr3_aa
TRBJ1-6 . TRBV6-4 TRBD1 TGTGCCAGCAGGGGACAGGGGAAGGATTCACCCCTCCACTTT CASRGQGKDSPLHF
TRBJ1-1 . TRBV2 . TGTGCCAGCAGAGAAAGGGGATTTGGCACTGAAGCTTTCTTT CASRERGFGTEAFF
TRBJ1-2 . TRBV28 . TGTGCCAGCAGTTCAACAGGGTTTGGCTACACCTTC CASSSTGFGYTF
TRBJ2-7 . TRBV11-1 . TGTGCCAGCAGCGTCGGGGGAGCCTACGAGCAGTACTTC CASSVGGAYEQYF
TRBJ1-5 once TRBV18 . TGTGCCAGCTCACCAGGGAGGTCCCAGCCCCAGCATTTT CASSPGRSQPQHF
TRBJ1-1 . TRBV7-9 . TGTGCCAGCAGCTTAGACTTCCAGGGAGCTTTCTTT CASSLDFQGAFF
TRBJ1-6 . TRBV27 TRBD1 TGTGCCAGCAGTATCCTAGGACAGGGTGCCCTTGATAATTCACCCCTCCACTTT CASSILGQGALDNSPLHF
TRBJ2-7 many TRBV9 . TGTGCCAGCAGCCTGGGCAGTTTGGGCTACGAGCAGTACTTC CASSLGSLGYEQYF
TRBJ2-1 . TRBV30 TRBD2 TGTGCCTGGAGCTTTCTAGCGGGAGGTATTAATGAGCAGTTCTTC CAWSFLAGGINEQFF
TRBJ2-1 . TRBV6-5 TRBD2 TGTGCCAGCAGTTACTCGACTAGCGGGAGGAATGAGCAGTTCTTC CASSYSTSGRNEQFF
TRBJ1-2 . TRBV28 TRBD1 TGTGCCAGCAGTTTAGGAGACAGGGGGCTGGCGGGAGGCTACACCTTC CASSLGDRGLAGGYTF
TRBJ1-2 . TRBV3-1/TRBV3-2 . TGTGCCAGCAGCCGAGGGGGGGACGGCTACACCTTC CASSRGGDGYTF
TRBJ1-6 few TRBV5-1 . TGCGCCAGCAGTTCCCGACTTAATTCACCCCTCCACTTT CASSSRLNSPLHF
TRBJ2-2 . TRBV7-2 TRBD2 TGTGCCAGCAGCTTAAGCGGGGTGGTCACCGGGGAGCTGTTTTTT CASSLSGVVTGELFF
TRBJ2-5 . TRBV6-2/TRBV6-3 . TGTGCCAGCAGTTATAAAGAGCGGACCCAGTACTTC CASSYKERTQYF
TRBJ1-5 . TRBV28 . TGTGCCAGCAGTGGGACTCCATCCGGGCCCCAGCATTTT CASSGTPSGPQHF
TRBJ2-7 . TRBV29-1 TRBD1 TGCAGCGTTGAGCCCCCGCAGGGGGCGAAAGGTCCCTACGAGCAGTACTTC CSVEPPQGAKGPYEQYF
TRBJ2-1 . TRBV28 TRBD2 TGTGCCAGCAGTCCACAGATCCTAGCGGGGGGGCAGTTCTTC CASSPQILAGGQFF
TRBJ2-1 . TRBV9 TRBD2 TGTGCCAGCAGCCCCACTAGCGGGAGCTACAATGAGCAGTTCTTC CASSPTSGSYNEQFF
TRBJ2-7 . TRBV7-2 . TGTGCCAGCAGCTTAAGTCAGGGGAGCTACGAGCAGTACTTC CASSLSQGSYEQYF
TRBJ2-1 . TRBV7-3 TRBD2 TGTGCCAGCAGCTCATTCCTAGCGGTTGAGGATGAGCAGTTCTTC CASSSFLAVEDEQFF
TRBJ1-5 . TRBV20-1 TRBD1 TGCAGTGCTAGTAACAGGGGATCAAATCAGCCCCAGCATTTT CSASNRGSNQPQHF
TRBJ2-5 . TRBV28 TRBD2 TGTGCCAGCAGTTTATCAGGCGGGAGGCACCAAGAGACCCAGTACTTC CASSLSGGRHQETQYF
TRBJ2-7 . TRBV5-1 TRBD2 TGCGCCAGCAGCTTGGCGGGAGGGTCGGACGAGCAGTACTTC CASSLAGGSDEQYF
TRBJ1-1 once TRBV30 . TGTGCCTGGAGTGTAAGCGCTGAAGCTTTCTTT CAWSVSAEAFF
TRBJ2-7 . TRBV30 . TGTGCCTGGACAAACAGGGCCGAGCAGTACTTC CAWTNRAEQYF
TRBJ1-5 . TRBV9 TRBD1 TGTGCCAGCAGCGTCGACAGGGGTCAGCCCCAGCATTTT CASSVDRGQPQHF
TRBJ1-5 . TRBV3-1/TRBV3-2 . TGTGCCAGCAGCCAAGATCTTTATGGGAGCGGTCAGCCCCAGCATTTT CASSQDLYGSGQPQHF
TRBJ2-7 . TRBV10-2 . TGCGCCAGCAAGGACATTAGCTCCTACGAGCAGTACTTC CASKDISSYEQYF
TRBJ2-6 few TRBV28 . TGTGCCAGCAGCCCGACGACAGGTCAAGGGTTGAACGTCCTGACTTTC CASSPTTGQGLNVLTF
TRBJ2-3 once TRBV9 TRBD1 TGTGCCAGCAGCCTCCGACAGGGGGTGAGCACAGATACGCAGTATTTT CASSLRQGVSTDTQYF
TRBJ1-1 . TRBV4-1 . TGCGCCAGCAGCCAGGACAGTGAAGCTTTCTTT CASSQDSEAFF
TRBJ2-7 . TRBV5-1 TRBD1 TGCGCCAGCAGCTTGCAAGGGACAGGGGCCCACGAGCAGTACTTC CASSLQGTGAHEQYF
TRBJ2-1 . TRBV5-1 . TGCGCCAGCAGCTTGTCTAGTTGGGGGGATGAGCAGTTCTTC CASSLSSWGDEQFF
TRBJ2-1 . TRBV3-1/TRBV3-2 TRBD2 TGTGCCAGCAGCCAAGGTAGCGGGAGCTATGAGCAGTTCTTC CASSQGSGSYEQFF
TRBJ1-5 . TRBV18 TRBD1 TGTGCCAGCTCAGATATCGGGACAGTTACTAATCAGCCCCAGCATTTT CASSDIGTVTNQPQHF
TRBJ2-3 . TRBV6-1 . TGTGCCAGCAGTTCTGAGGATACGCAGTATTTT CASSSEDTQYF
TRBJ2-7 . TRBV11-2 . TGTGCCAGCAGCTCCCACGACAGGTCCTCCTACGAGCAGTACTTC CASSSHDRSSYEQYF
TRBJ1-2 . TRBV5-5 . TGTGCCAGCAGCTCCCAGAGCGGACAGATGGCCTATGGCTACACCTTC CASSSQSGQMAYGYTF
TRBJ2-1 . TRBV5-1 TRBD1 TGCGCCAGCAGCCCTCGACAGGGGGTCGGCAATGAGCAGTTCTTC CASSPRQGVGNEQFF
TRBJ2-3 . TRBV3-1/TRBV3-2 TRBD2 TGTGCCAGCAGGGACATTAGCGGGGGGAATACGCAGTATTTT CASRDISGGNTQYF
TRBJ1-5 . TRBV4-2 . TGTGCCAGCAGCCAAGACGACAGAGTCAATCAGCCCCAGCATTTT CASSQDDRVNQPQHF
TRBJ1-6 once TRBV10-3 TRBD1 TGTGCCATCAGTGCCCCGGGACAGGGGAATTCACCCCTCCACTTT CAISAPGQGNSPLHF
TRBJ2-2 . TRBV5-6 . TGTGCCAGCAGCTTTTTCTTAGTTACCGGGGAGCTGTTTTTT CASSFFLVTGELFF
TRBJ1-4 . TRBV9 TRBD1 TGTGCCAGCAGCGCGACGACAGGGGGTGAAAAACTGTTTTTT CASSATTGGEKLFF
TRBJ2-7 . TRBV12-5 . TGTGCTAGTGGTTTGCTCCACGAGCAGTACTTC CASGLLHEQYF
TRBJ2-7 . TRBV28 . TGTGCCAGCAGTCCTCGTACAGGGTTAGTCCCCTACGAGCAGTACTTC CASSPRTGLVPYEQYF
TRBJ1-5 . TRBV19 . TGTGCCAGTAGTACAGGGGTTAAGAAACAGCCCCAGCATTTT CASSTGVKKQPQHF
TRBJ1-1 . TRBV28 . TGTGCCAGCAGTGGAGGCAGGCTCCTCATTGGTGAAGCTTTCTTT CASSGGRLLIGEAFF
TRBJ2-7 few TRBV3-1/TRBV3-2 . TGTGCCAGCAGCCAAGAGAGCGGGACACCTGACTACGAGCAGTACTTC CASSQESGTPDYEQYF
TRBJ2-5 . TRBV7-2 TRBD2 TGTGCCAGCAGCACAACGGGGGGGCTGGAGACCCAGTACTTC CASSTTGGLETQYF